A single sample is the source of the 26 T cell receptor beta chains below, sequenced in a study of T cells in Graves' hyperthyroidism and ophthalmopathy. RNA transcripts were the template for amplifying TCR beta CDR3 regions. During a first-round RT-PCR of the TCR CDR3, the HTBI primer set was used. TCRdb ran MiXCR on the multiplex PCR reads and lists one entry per CDR3 protein. The sample gives roughly 510,000 distinct CDR3 sequences, about 20% of which show up once; about 26% is in the top ten. The sample was blood. The receptors stem from a man aged 18 to 29 with Graves' hyperthyroidism.

This clonotype was observed at least ten times. The chain employs TRBV5-6 and TRBJ2-5; TRBD1 might be the D (5 bases). V lost 4 bases and J lost 5, with 12 bases in between. The CDR3 covers 13 residues. Germline V gene lookup returns CDR1 SGHDT and CDR2 YYEEEE. The CDR3 reads CASSHQGSETQYF. The CDR3 nucleotides are TGTGCCAGCAGCCACCAGGGTTCCGAGACCCAGTACTTC.

The chain combines TRBV6-1 with TRBJ1-2; D might be TRBD1 (5 bases). This CDR3 spans 16 amino acids. Per the germline V gene, CDR1 is MNHNS and CDR2 is SASEGT. Between the trimmed V and J ends, which lost 6 bases and 4 bases, there was a span of 21 bases. The CDR3 DNA sequence: TGTGCCAGCAGGGCCAGGGACCTTGGGATTAGCTATGGCTACACCTTC. Translated: CASRARDLGISYGYTF.

The table lists this clonotype with a few counts. The chain combines TRBV19 with TRBJ1-3, with D perhaps matching TRBD1 (6 bases). With 4 bases removed from V and 4 bases from J, the gap between germline ends came to 17 bases. CDR1 and CDR2 from the germline V gene are LNHDA and SQIVND (reference sequence). CDR3 length equals 16 residues. In DNA, the CDR3 is TGTGCCAGTAGTAAGCTTTGGACAGAGCCAGGAAACACCATATATTTT. It codes for CASSKLWTEPGNTIYF.

Many counts were recorded for this clonotype. The chain is built from TRBV6-1 and TRBJ1-6, with D tentatively TRBD1 (5 bases). Germline lookup yields CDR1 MNHNS and CDR2 SASEGT. The V and J ends lost 5 bases and 5 bases respectively, with 13 bases between them. The CDR3 consists of 15 residues. The CDR3 spells CASSRGGWDNSPLHF. Here the CDR3 DNA reads TGTGCCAGCAGTCGGGGGGGGTGGGATAATTCACCCCTCCACTTT.

The chain recombines TRBV6-2 or TRBV6-3 with TRBJ1-1, with 10 nucleotides matching TRBD1. Trimming cost V 1 base and J 1 base; bases outside gene matches: 6. Germline V gives CDR1 MNHEY, CDR2 SVGEGT. CDR3 length: 17 amino acids. The CDR3 DNA reads as TGTGCCAGCAGTTACTTGACGGGACAGGGGACGAACACTGAAGCTTTCTTT. Translated, it gives CASSYLTGQGTNTEAFF.

The chain recombines TRBV6-1 with TRBJ2-7, with D possibly matching TRBD1 (5 bases). CDR1 and CDR2 (germline): MNHNS, SASEGT. This CDR3 is built from 15 residues. The ends were cut back, 6 bases at V and 0 bases at J, with 15 bases in the middle. The CDR3 loop reads CASSPRPTVSYEQYF. In DNA, the CDR3 is TGTGCCAGCAGCCCTCGACCGACAGTCTCCTACGAGCAGTACTTC.

This clonotype was recorded at least ten times. The chain uses TRBV2 and TRBJ1-2; D remains ambiguous. The CDR3 runs 12 residues. V was cut by 5 bases and J by 3 bases, with 7 bases left in between. Germline-derived CDR1 and CDR2 are SNHLY and FYNNEI. The CDR3 nucleotides read TGTGCCAGCAGTCGCCGGGACTATGGCTACACCTTC. Encoded protein: CASSRRDYGYTF.

This clonotype was observed a handful of times. This chain connects TRBV19 to TRBJ2-5, with 9 bases lining up with TRBD2. Germline V gene sequence: CDR1 LNHDA, CDR2 SQIVND (reference sequence). This CDR3 has 16 residues. V lost 4 bases and J lost 4; bases outside the gene matches: 10. As DNA, the CDR3 is TGTGCCAGTAGTACGTACGGGACTAGCAATAGAGAGACCCAGTACTTC. Translated, it gives CASSTYGTSNRETQYF.

This clonotype has a count of ten or more. The chain's CDR3 is CASSLQYTLNTGELFF. CDR3 in DNA: TGTGCCAGCAGTTTACAGTACACCCTGAACACCGGGGAGCTGTTTTTT. The rearrangement links TRBV28 to TRBJ2-2; no firm D call. This CDR3 contains 16 residues. Germline CDR1 MDHEN, CDR2 SYDVKM. Trimming cost V 2 bases and J 1 base, with 11 bases left between them.

This clonotype has at least ten counts. The chain joins TRBV19 to TRBJ1-1; unclear D gene. The CDR3 extends over 14 amino acids. CDR1 and CDR2 (germline): LNHDA, SQIVND (reference sequence). Deletions cut 5 bases from V and 3 bases from J, with 13 bases between. The CDR3 is CASSPGGVDTEAFF. CDR3 sequence (DNA): TGTGCCAGTAGTCCGGGTGGGGTTGACACTGAAGCTTTCTTT.

This clonotype has just a few counts. The rearrangement uses TRBV19 and TRBJ1-3; TRBD1 matches 9 bases. The germline CDR1 and CDR2 sequences are LNHDA and SQIVND (reference sequence). With 8 bases clipped from V and 1 base from J, the junction kept 6 bases outside the gene matches. The CDR3 totals 15 residues. Here the CDR3 reads CASEIQGASGNTIYF. CDR3 DNA: TGTGCCAGTGAAATACAGGGGGCGTCTGGAAACACCATATATTTT. The complete variable domain, with remaining parts taken from reference TRBV19 and TRBJ1-3, reads DGGITQSPKYLFRKEGQNVTLSCEQNLNHDAMYWYRQDPGQGLRLIYYSQIVNDFQKGDIAEGYSVSREKKESFPLTVTSAQKNPTAFYLCASEIQGASGNTIYFGEGSWLTVV.

This clonotype was seen ten or more times. This chain links TRBV6-5 with TRBJ1-2; possible D gene TRBD1, 5 bases. The CDR3 runs 16 residues. V lost 0 bases to trimming and J lost 3 bases, with 14 bases between them. Germline CDR1 MNHEY, CDR2 SVGAGI. CDR3 amino acids: CASSYSRSGTDYGYTF. CDR3 DNA: TGTGCCAGCAGTTACTCACGATCTGGGACGGACTATGGCTACACCTTC.

This clonotype has a count of ten or more. The chain combines TRBV12-3 or TRBV12-4 with TRBJ1-1; D is unclear. The V and J ends lost 1 base and 0 bases respectively, with 12 bases between them. The CDR3 contains 16 residues. CDR3 residues: CASSLDERPVNTEAFF. For the CDR3, the DNA is TGTGCCAGCAGTTTAGACGAGCGGCCGGTGAACACTGAAGCTTTCTTT.

The V and J genes are TRBV2 and TRBJ2-5, with 13 bases fitting TRBD2. The CDR3 is made up of 19 amino acids. Germline assignment: CDR1 SNHLY and CDR2 FYNNEI. The J segment lost 2 bases and the V segment lost 1 base, leaving 10 bases of the junction unmatched. Written as DNA, the CDR3 is TGTGCCAGCAGTGAAGGAGGACTAGCGGGGGTTTTGGCTCAAGAGACCCAGTACTTC. Protein: CASSEGGLAGVLAQETQYF.

This clonotype was seen many times. This sequence joins TRBV28 and TRBJ2-2; D perhaps matches TRBD1 (6 bases). CDR1 and CDR2 from the germline V gene are MDHEN and SYDVKM. This CDR3 is built from 14 residues. Trimming pared 4 bases from V and 4 bases from J, leaving 10 bases between. The CDR3 bases are TGTGCCAGCAGTTCTACAGGGACCACCGGGGAGCTGTTTTTT. Protein sequence: CASSSTGTTGELFF.

This clonotype was seen repeatedly, ten times or more. The rearrangement links TRBV27 to TRBJ2-2; D is ambiguous. V lost 6 bases and J 5 bases, leaving 7 bases between the germline ends. The CDR3 has 12 residues. Germline V lookup: CDR1 MNHEY, CDR2 SMNVEV (reference sequence). For the CDR3, the DNA is TGTGCCAGCAGAGGTAGTACCGGGGAGCTGTTTTTT. Residues: CASRGSTGELFF.

The gene calls are TRBV28 and TRBJ2-7, with TRBD1 matching 7 bases. V lost 4 bases, J lost 4 bases, and 4 bases stayed unmatched. Looked up from germline, CDR1 is MDHEN and CDR2 is SYDVKM. This CDR3 has 13 residues. DNA for the CDR3: TGTGCCAGCAGTTCGGACAGGTGGTACGAGCAGTACTTC. It encodes CASSSDRWYEQYF.

V is TRBV7-2 and J is TRBJ2-5; D perhaps matches TRBD1 (6 bases). CDR1 is SGHTA, CDR2 FQGNSA, per germline. This CDR3 is built from 14 residues. Trimming took 5 bases from V and 2 from J, leaving 12 bases between them. CDR3 DNA sequence: TGTGCCAGCAGCCCGCACAGGGCTCAAGAGACCCAGTACTTC. It specifies CASSPHRAQETQYF.

To note about this clonotype: One junction end disagrees with the germline gene, perhaps due to a read error. This rearrangement joins TRBV2 to TRBJ2-7; 12 bases align to TRBD2. Germline V lookup: CDR1 SNHLY, CDR2 FYNNEI. The CDR3 loop spans 20 amino acids. CDR3 sequence: CANSRRGPRSSGGARHEQYF. CDR3 in DNA: TGTGCCAACAGTCGAAGAGGCCCTAGGTCTAGCGGGGGGGCCAGACACGAGCAGTACTTC.

The table lists this clonotype with a few counts. The gene calls are TRBV4-1 and TRBJ1-4; D unresolved. The V gene lost 1 base and the J gene lost 4 bases, with 16 bases spanning the gap. The CDR3 contains 17 residues. Germline loops: CDR1 MGHRA, CDR2 YSYEKL. The CDR3 spells CASSQVTSACCNEKLFF. The CDR3 DNA is TGCGCCAGCAGCCAAGTCACATCGGCTTGTTGTAATGAAAAACTGTTTTTT.

This clonotype was seen ten or more times. The gene calls are TRBV4-1 and TRBJ1-1, with 8 bases that match TRBD1. Germline CDR1 MGHRA, CDR2 YSYEKL. This CDR3 has 16 residues. V was pared by 2 bases and J by 3 bases, with 8 bases of the junction left unmatched. The CDR3 here is CASSQILRGLDTEAFF. CDR3 coding DNA: TGCGCCAGCAGCCAAATACTCAGGGGGCTGGACACTGAAGCTTTCTTT.

On this clonotype: This sequence may be a read error, since a much larger clone differs from it by one base. J is TRBJ2-6 and V is TRBV29-1; D tentatively reads TRBD1 or TRBD2 (5 bases each). Trimming removed 4 bases at V and 5 bases at J, with 9 bases between. The CDR3 covers 13 residues. Germline V lookup: CDR1 SQVTM, CDR2 ANQGSEA. CDR3: CSVAGTWANVLTF. CDR3 DNA: TGCAGCGTTGCAGGGACCTGGGCCAACGTCCTGACTTTC.

In this sample, this clonotype turned up many times. The gene calls are TRBV11-2 and TRBJ2-7; D may be TRBD2 (5 bases). CDR1 and CDR2 from the germline V gene are SGHAT and FQNNGV. The V end lost 7 bases, the J end lost 7 bases, and 17 bases lay between the germline ends. The CDR3 runs to 13 residues. CDR3 loop: CASKRGGLGEQYF. CDR3 DNA: TGTGCCAGCAAGCGTGGCGGGTTAGGTGAGCAGTACTTC.

This clonotype was seen at least ten times. The genes are TRBV6-1 and TRBJ2-2; TRBD2 agrees at 9 bases. Germline CDR1 reads MNHNS; CDR2 reads SASEGT. V lost 3 bases to trimming and J lost 4 bases; unmatched junction nucleotides: 3. The CDR3 is 15 residues long. The CDR3 DNA is TGTGCCAGCAGTGAGGGGACTAGCCGCACCGGGGAGCTGTTTTTT. Translation gives CASSEGTSRTGELFF.

This clonotype was seen repeatedly, ten times or more. The chain joins TRBV6-2 or TRBV6-3 to TRBJ2-7, with D hard to call. V was trimmed by 4 bases and J by 6 bases, leaving 22 bases between them. Germline V gives CDR1 MNHEY, CDR2 SVGEGT. This CDR3 spans 16 amino acids. In DNA, the CDR3 is TGTGCCAGCAGTTTATACCGGACCCCTCCGACGTCCGAGCAGTACTTC. Protein: CASSLYRTPPTSEQYF.

Ten or more counts support this clonotype. This is likely a read error, given that the CDR3 carries no conserved phenylalanine or tryptophan at its end. The limits of the CDR3 on the DNA are not certain, so only TCRdb's listed CDR3 is given. V and J are TRBV28 and TRBJ1-1. Germline loops: CDR1 MDHEN, CDR2 SYDVKM. The CDR3 is made up of 11 amino acids, end residues included. The CDR3 protein is CASSFTNTQLK.